These 31 T cell receptor beta chains were sequenced from one sample in a study of beta chain features in type 1 diabetes. All of the isolated RNA was reverse transcribed, so expressed TCRB transcripts were sequenced. The table came from immunoSEQ multiplex PCR; TCRdb's copy has only in-frame clones and leaves some out. The sample lists about 330,000 clones; approximately 10% were seen once. The specimen sequenced was naive CD4+ T cells from blood. The origin of the receptors is a woman younger than 45 in good health.

In its sample, this clone was seen a few times. The V call is TRBV15, the J call TRBJ2-1; 9 bases are a match to TRBD1. V was clipped by 6 bases and J by 9 bases; unmatched bases: 15. CDR3 length: 16 residues. Looked up from germline, CDR1 is LNHNV and CDR2 is YYDKDF (reference sequence). The CDR3 protein is CATRVNPGQGKGEQFF. The CDR3, as DNA: TGTGCCACCAGGGTTAATCCGGGACAGGGAAAGGGTGAGCAGTTCTTC.

The chain is built from TRBV19 and TRBJ1-1, with D unresolved. Germline V lookup: CDR1 LNHDA, CDR2 SQIVND (reference sequence). Trimming pared 6 bases from V and 0 bases from J, leaving 11 bases between. The CDR3 is made up of 14 amino acids. The CDR3 protein is CASRAYSLNTEAFF. The CDR3 DNA reads as TGTGCCAGTAGAGCTTACAGCCTGAACACTGAAGCTTTCTTT.

V gene TRBV12-5 combines with J gene TRBJ2-2; a possible D gene is TRBD1 (6 bases). The germline V gene encodes CDR1 LGHNT and CDR2 FRNRAP. With 0 bases removed from V and 6 bases from J, the gap between germline ends came to 20 bases. This CDR3 spans 18 amino acids. The CDR3 is CASGLVVVGGGAAGELFF. In DNA form, the CDR3 reads TGTGCTAGTGGTTTGGTGGTGGTCGGTGGGGGCGCGGCCGGGGAGCTGTTTTTT.

This clone came up a few times. The V and J genes are TRBV4-3 and TRBJ2-3; possible D gene TRBD2, 6 bases. This CDR3 is 16 amino acids long. V gave up 0 bases and J gave up 3 bases, with 13 bases separating them. Germline V gene data show CDR1 as LGHNA and CDR2 as YSLEER. CDR3 in amino acids: CASSQDWGDWTDTQYF. The DNA of the CDR3 is TGCGCCAGCAGCCAAGATTGGGGGGATTGGACAGATACGCAGTATTTT.

This clone occurred a few times. The CDR3 sequence: CASREQGVSNQPQHF. Written as DNA, the CDR3 is TGTGCCAGCAGAGAACAGGGGGTAAGCAATCAGCCCCAGCATTTT. The chain has TRBV2 and TRBJ1-5; TRBD1 matches at 8 bases. The germline CDR1 and CDR2 sequences are SNHLY and FYNNEI. J lost 1 base, V lost 6 bases, and 5 bases had no gene match. The CDR3 has 15 amino acids.

The CDR3 here is CASSVQGMGTEAFF. DNA for the CDR3: TGTGCCAGCAGCGTTCAGGGGATGGGGACTGAAGCTTTCTTT. The V call is TRBV9, the J call TRBJ1-1, with D possibly being TRBD1 (6 bases). Trimming took 2 bases from V and 5 from J, leaving 13 bases between them. This CDR3 has 14 amino acids. CDR1 SGDLS and CDR2 YYNGEE come from the germline V gene.

This chain connects TRBV18 to TRBJ2-1; TRBD2 agrees at 12 bases. Trimming took 5 bases from V and 3 from J; bases not matched to a gene: 8. The CDR3 has 17 amino acids. CDR1 and CDR2 from the germline V gene are KGHSH and LQKENI. The CDR3 reads CASSADTSGRNYNEQFF. The CDR3 nucleotides read TGTGCCAGCTCAGCAGATACTAGCGGGAGGAACTACAATGAGCAGTTCTTC.

This clone turned up a few times. The chain links TRBV27 to TRBJ2-1; 15 positions match TRBD2. The CDR3 is 17 residues long. Per germline, CDR1 MNHEY and CDR2 SMNVEV (reference sequence). V shed 4 bases and J 7 bases; nucleotides not matched to a gene: 8. CDR3 amino acids: CASSSPRTSGRANEQFF. CDR3 nucleotides: TGTGCCAGCAGTTCCCCTCGGACTAGCGGGAGGGCGAATGAGCAGTTCTTC.

The sample holds a few counts of this clone. The chain has TRBV7-8 and TRBJ2-1, with 8 bases aligning to TRBD1. The V and J ends lost 2 bases and 4 bases, in that order; junction bases with no gene match: 7. The germline V gene has CDR1 SGHVS and CDR2 FQNEAQ. This CDR3 region has 16 residues. The DNA of the CDR3 is TGTGCCAGCAGCTTAAGGGGGACAGGCCGATACAATGAGCAGTTCTTC. Residues: CASSLRGTGRYNEQFF.

The chain joins TRBV7-2 to TRBJ2-7, with 10 bases lining up with TRBD2. J lost 4 bases, V lost 0 bases, and 0 bases had no gene match. Germline-derived CDR1 and CDR2 are SGHTA and FQGNSA. This CDR3 is 14 amino acids long. CDR3 bases: TGTGCCAGCAGCTTAGCTAGCGGGGGGTACGAGCAGTACTTC. It is translated as CASSLASGGYEQYF.

The sample holds a few counts of this clone. The junction departs from germline at one end; a sequencing error may be responsible. The chain employs TRBV7-2 and TRBJ2-4; maybe TRBD2 (5 bases). Germline CDR1 reads SGHTA; CDR2 reads FQGNSA. The CDR3 has 14 amino acids. The CDR3 region has the DNA TGTGCCAGCCGTGCGGGTCGTCTCCCGACTGGGGTCGACTTC. Translated, it gives CASRAGRLPTGVDF.

This chain uses TRBV7-9 with TRBJ2-5; 9 bases are shared with TRBD2. The CDR3 has 19 amino acids. After removal of 6 bases from V and 0 bases from J, the junction contained 17 bases not matched to a gene. The germline CDR1 and CDR2 sequences are SEHNR and FQNEAQ (reference sequence). The CDR3 DNA is TGTGCCAGCAGTCCAGCGGCGGGAGGGGTGGCTTCGTACCAAGAGACCCAGTACTTC. This codes for CASSPAAGGVASYQETQYF.

The chain carries TRBV18 and TRBJ1-2, with 8 bases fitting TRBD1. Germline lookup yields CDR1 KGHSH and CDR2 LQKENI. This CDR3 has 13 residues. V shed 4 bases and J 7 bases; nucleotides not matched to a gene: 5. The CDR3 spells CASSQDRGGGYTF. CDR3 nucleotides: TGTGCCAGCTCACAAGACAGGGGAGGTGGCTACACCTTC.

This clone was counted only a few times. The chain links TRBV30 to TRBJ1-1, with no clear D. CDR3 length: 12 amino acids. With 6 bases removed from V and 2 bases from J, the gap between germline ends came to 10 bases. CDR1 is GTSNPN and CDR2 is SVGIG in the germline V gene (reference sequence). In DNA form, the CDR3 reads TGTGCCTGCGCGAATCATAACACTGAAGCTTTCTTT. Protein sequence: CACANHNTEAFF.

The chain couples TRBV5-4 to TRBJ2-1; TRBD2 matches at 14 bases. Germline lookup yields CDR1 SGHNT and CDR2 YYREEE (reference sequence). The junction had 6 bases not matched to a gene; V was cut back by 7 bases and J by 3 bases. This CDR3 spans 16 amino acids. The CDR3 here is CASAGGTSGSYNEQFF. DNA for the CDR3: TGTGCCAGCGCAGGGGGGACTAGCGGGAGCTACAATGAGCAGTTCTTC.

There are a few counts of this clone. The chain carries TRBV30 and TRBJ2-7; D is perhaps TRBD2 (5 bases). CDR3 length: 14 amino acids. CDR1 and CDR2 from the germline V gene are GTSNPN and SVGIG (reference sequence). Deletions cut 0 bases from V and 7 bases from J, with 16 bases between. The CDR3 is CAWSVAGSGGEQYF. CDR3 bases: TGTGCCTGGAGTGTTGCTGGGAGCGGCGGAGAGCAGTACTTC.

The V call is TRBV5-1, the J call TRBJ2-5, with 9 bases lining up with TRBD2. The CDR3 spans 15 residues. With 0 bases clipped from V and 5 bases from J, the junction kept 5 bases outside the gene matches. Germline V lookup: CDR1 SGHRS, CDR2 YFSETQ. The CDR3 here is CASSLGSGSRETQYF. The CDR3 DNA sequence: TGCGCCAGCAGCTTGGGTAGCGGGAGTCGGGAGACCCAGTACTTC.

CDR3 region: CASSEMHLRSNQPQHF. CDR3 bases: TGTGCCAGCAGTGAAATGCACCTACGGAGCAATCAGCCCCAGCATTTT. The chain joins TRBV6-1 to TRBJ1-5; D call uncertain. The length of the CDR3 is 16 residues. Germline V CDR1 and CDR2: MNHNS, SASEGT. Trimming pared 2 bases from V and 1 base from J, leaving 12 bases between.

J is TRBJ2-7 and V is TRBV19; TRBD2 agrees at 9 bases. Germline CDR1 reads LNHDA; CDR2 reads SQIVND (reference sequence). The CDR3 spans 14 residues. V gave up 6 bases and J gave up 1 base; unmatched junction bases: 4. The CDR3 sequence is CASSWTSASYEQYF. The CDR3 DNA follows: TGTGCCAGTAGCTGGACTAGCGCTTCCTACGAGCAGTACTTC.

The sample holds a few counts of this clone. V is TRBV7-2 and J is TRBJ1-4, with D tentatively TRBD1 (5 bases). Per the germline V gene, CDR1 is SGHTA and CDR2 is FQGNSA. V lost 3 bases, J lost 7 bases, and 12 bases lay in between. CDR3 size: 14 residues. CDR3 region: CASSFRGGGEKLFF. CDR3 in DNA: TGTGCCAGCAGCTTTCGGGGGGGAGGTGAAAAACTGTTTTTT. Full variable domain (missing parts from reference TRBV7-2 and TRBJ1-4): GAGVSQSPSNKVTEKGKDVELRCDPISGHTALYWYRQSLGQGLEFLIYFQGNSAPDKSGLPSDRFSAERTGGSVSTLTIQRTQQEDSAVYLCASSFRGGGEKLFFGSGTQLSVL.

This clone has only a few counts. The chain recombines TRBV23-1 with TRBJ2-7; TRBD2 might be the D (6 bases). TRBV23-1 is marked as an open reading frame, function uncertain. Trimming pared 4 bases from V and 7 bases from J, leaving 20 bases between. This CDR3 has 15 amino acids. The CDR3 region is CASSLWGTGVREQYF. In DNA, the CDR3 is TGCGCCAGCAGTCTATGGGGGACGGGGGTGAGGGAGCAGTACTTC.

This chain connects TRBV20-1 to TRBJ1-2; weak D call: TRBD1 (5 bases). This CDR3 is 11 amino acids long. The germline V gene has CDR1 DFQATT and CDR2 SNEGSKA (reference sequence). Between the trimmed V and J ends, which lost 8 bases and 4 bases, there was a span of 11 bases. CDR3 nucleotide sequence: TGCAGTTTCCGGGGGGGCTATGGCTACACCTTC. This sequence encodes CSFRGGYGYTF.

This clone was picked up a small number of times. The chain carries TRBV4-1 and TRBJ2-1; D is perhaps TRBD2 (7 bases). This CDR3 comprises 18 residues. Germline V CDR1 and CDR2: MGHRA, YSYEKL. Trimming pared 3 bases from V and 5 bases from J, leaving 23 bases between. In DNA, the CDR3 is TGCGCCAGCAGCCACCGACGAGGGGGGACTACCAATCACAATGAGCAGTTCTTC. Its translation is CASSHRRGGTTNHNEQFF.

This clone came up a few times. V usage is TRBV11-2 and J usage is TRBJ2-3; the match to TRBD2 covers 9 bases. Germline values: CDR1 SGHAT, CDR2 FQNNGV. The CDR3 sequence is 16 residues long. The J segment lost 2 bases and the V segment lost 5 bases, leaving 8 bases of the junction unmatched. The CDR3 loop reads CASSRQGTSTTDTQYF. CDR3 bases: TGTGCCAGCAGCCGCCAAGGGACTAGCACCACAGATACGCAGTATTTT.

V is TRBV6-5 and J is TRBJ2-2; D gene unclear. This CDR3 contains 13 residues. V dropped 7 bases and J dropped 4 bases, with 10 bases sitting between them. CDR1 is MNHEY and CDR2 is SVGAGI in the germline V gene. The CDR3 nucleotides read TGTGCCAGCACCGGAAGGAGCACCGGGGAGCTGTTTTTT. It specifies CASTGRSTGELFF.

This clone has only a few counts. V is TRBV18 and J is TRBJ1-2; 8 bases are a match to TRBD1. Looked up from germline, CDR1 is KGHSH and CDR2 is LQKENI. The trim removed 5 bases at V and 3 bases at J, leaving 2 bases unmatched. The CDR3 totals 13 residues. The CDR3 sequence: CASSSGQDYGYTF. The CDR3 DNA reads as TGTGCCAGCTCATCGGGACAGGACTATGGCTACACCTTC.

This clone was detected a few times. The chain combines TRBV5-1 with TRBJ1-1; maybe TRBD1 (5 bases). This CDR3 spans 14 amino acids. Trimming cost V 4 bases and J 0 bases, with 10 bases left between them. Looked up from germline, CDR1 is SGHRS and CDR2 is YFSETQ. CDR3 protein: CASSPGHMNTEAFF. The DNA for the CDR3 is TGCGCCAGCAGCCCTGGACACATGAACACTGAAGCTTTCTTT.

This clone was observed a few times. V usage is TRBV6-6 and J usage is TRBJ1-2; D might be TRBD1 (6 bases). This CDR3 is 13 amino acids long. CDR1 is MNHNY, CDR2 SVGAGI, per germline (reference sequence). Trimming removed 6 bases at V and 8 bases at J, with 16 bases between. The CDR3 DNA reads TGTGCCAGCAGCCCCAGGACAGACGCGGGCTACACCTTC. Its protein product is CASSPRTDAGYTF.

The CDR3 DNA follows: TGTGCCAGCAGTTTAAGTAGGAGCGGGAGGGCCTATGAGCAGTTCTTC. Amino acids: CASSLSRSGRAYEQFF. V is TRBV27 and J is TRBJ2-1; 10 nucleotides agree with TRBD2. The germline gives CDR1 MNHEY, CDR2 SMNVEV (reference sequence). The CDR3 has 16 residues. Germline trimming cut 2 bases from V and 8 bases from J; bases unmatched to any gene: 9.

The chain couples TRBV15 to TRBJ1-5, with unresolved D. CDR1 LNHNV and CDR2 YYDKDF come from the germline V gene (reference sequence). V lost 3 bases to trimming and J lost 4 bases, with 10 bases between them. The CDR3 sequence is 14 residues long. The CDR3 loop reads CATSSGFDNQPQHF. The DNA for the CDR3 is TGTGCCACCAGCAGCGGGTTCGATAATCAGCCCCAGCATTTT.

This clone turned up a few times. The chain joins TRBV4-3 to TRBJ1-2, with D unclear. The CDR3 covers 13 residues. Germline V gives CDR1 LGHNA, CDR2 YSLEER. Trimming removed 5 bases at V and 5 bases at J, with 12 bases between. This CDR3 reads CASSTTGDYGYTF. As DNA, the CDR3 is TGCGCCAGCAGCACCACCGGGGATTATGGCTACACCTTC.